The clone carrying this T cell receptor beta chain was seen only a few times. Its target is unknown. Both TRBC1 and TRBC2 were covered by a beta constant-region primer of two equimolar oligonucleotides. Four rounds of PCR amplified the ligated cDNA using nested alpha and beta constant-region primers plus SP2. MiXCR, run by TCRdb on the UMI-ligation and nested PCR reads, gives a single entry per CDR3 protein. The sample lists around 140,000 distinct CDR3 sequences, 15% to 20% occurring once. Losses at the gene ends were 5 bases for V and 3 bases for J; bases not matched to a gene: 21. Germline V gene lookup returns CDR1 SEHNR and CDR2 FQNEAQ (reference sequence). CDR3 size: 20 residues. This sample was taken from a study of naive and memory T cell subsets. Broader study findings: Possibly reflecting memory cells re-expressing CD45RA, a few larger clonotypes occurred in naive repertoires, especially CD8.

The V gene is TRBV7-9, the J gene TRBJ2-5; 10 nucleotides line up with TRBD2. This TCR came from a human donor in good health. Material: naive CD8+ T cells from blood. As DNA, the CDR3 is TGTGCCAGCAGCCCACCTGCCTGGGCTAGCGGGAGAGGGGAAGAAGAGACCCAGTACTTC. Translated: CASSPPAWASGRGEEETQYF.